This T cell receptor beta chain was identified in a study of radiation and T cells in renal cell carcinoma. Overall study results and limits: Without pretreatment biopsies, baseline tumor clonotype presence was undetermined.

The time point here: blood 4 weeks post-SBRT, at nephrectomy. Treatment given: 15 Gy SBRT to primary tumor, nephrectomy 4 weeks later. This renal cell carcinoma was of the clear cell type. The data were produced by immunoSEQ multiplex PCR, yet TCRdb's version contains in-frame clones alone and is incomplete. In the table there are approximately 85,000 clones, 80% to 90% of which are singletons. Concerning this clone itself: What it binds is unknown.

The specimen was blood, collected from a patient whose treatment included radiotherapy and nephrectomy. The clonotype was recovered from a woman in her 70s with renal cell carcinoma.

The CDR3 loop reads CASSTGLAGAETQYF. In DNA form, the CDR3 reads TGTGCCAGTAGTACCGGACTAGCGGGGGCGGAGACCCAGTACTTC. V usage is TRBV19 and J usage is TRBJ2-5, with 13 bases aligning to TRBD2. With 4 bases clipped from V and 5 bases from J, the junction kept 4 bases outside the gene matches. Germline V lookup: CDR1 LNHDA, CDR2 SQIVND (reference sequence). This CDR3 region has 15 residues.